This TCR beta chain was recovered during a study of blood T cell repertoires in COVID-19. Whole-study context: Specimens from acute and convalescent COVID-19 originated in the United States, Italy and Spain. PBMCs, B-cell-depleted T cells, or T cells were the source of the cDNA or gDNA that made up the material.

Original processing notes: Amplifying reference gene primers gave estimates of nucleated cell counts. The table came from immunoSEQ multiplex PCR; TCRdb's copy has only in-frame clones and leaves some out. Clone size and the V and J calls come from that table; the DNA yielded D and trimming. This sample carries around 140,000 clones, approximately 84% of them seen once, and the ten largest clones take about 18%. The V end was cut by 5 bases, the J end by 1 base, with 9 bases between. This CDR3 region has 14 residues. Germline V CDR1 and CDR2: LNHDA, SQIVND (reference sequence). Input material: peripheral blood. The rearrangement joins TRBV19 to TRBJ1-5; D possibly corresponds to TRBD1 (5 bases). The receptor's source is a woman older than 75 with acute or convalescent COVID-19. The CDR3 here is CASSPPGSNQPQHF. CDR3 nucleotide sequence: TGTGCCAGTAGTCCTCCAGGGAGCAATCAGCCCCAGCATTTT.